This T cell receptor beta chain came from a study of blood T cell repertoires in COVID-19. The V gene's germline CDR1 is LNHNV and CDR2 YYDKDF (reference sequence). The V gene lost 0 bases and the J gene lost 2 bases, with 16 bases spanning the gap. The CDR3 is made up of 17 amino acids. The assay was immunoSEQ multiplex PCR, and TCRdb's table has in-frame clones only and misses some. The top ten clones hold 2% to 3% of a sample with around 230,000 clones, about four fifths of them seen once. The receptor was isolated from a woman aged 40 to 55 with active or convalescent COVID-19. The sequencing input was peripheral blood. V gene TRBV15 combines with J gene TRBJ1-2; D not certain. In DNA, the CDR3 is TGTGCCACCAGCAGAGATCCCCCGGGAGACGGGAACTATGGCTACACCTTC. Its translation: CATSRDPPGDGNYGYTF. Based on the CDR3 plus reference TRBV15 and TRBJ1-2, the full variable domain is DAMVIQNPRYQVTQFGKPVTLSCSQTLNHNVMYWYQQKSSQAPKLLFHYYDKDFNNEADTPDNFQSRRPNTSFCFLDIRSPGLGDTAMYLCATSRDPPGDGNYGYTFGSGTRLTVV.